This T cell receptor beta chain derives from a study of early T cells in non-severe SARS-CoV-2 infection (dated by TCRdb to about 2021). Background for the entire study: TCR sequencing used bulk RNA from unsorted whole blood, so alpha and beta chains could not be paired.

Set within a cohort of healthcare workers in London, UK, this nested case-control study involved weekly PCR testing of nasopharyngeal swabs along with blood sampling. Between 23 and 31 March 2020, the week of the UK lockdown, healthcare workers were enrolled and then followed up weekly for as long as 16 weeks. Taken from cysteine to phenylalanine, the CDR3 has 19 residues. The sequence is cut down to CDR3 DNA, 57 bases in frame from base 1. From the germline V gene, CDR1 is MNHEY and CDR2 is SVGEGT. Relative to germline, V is missing 0 bases and J is missing 2 bases, with 8 bases of the junction outside any gene match. Overall study outcomes, separate from this receptor: VDJdb matching was skewed toward anti-spike CD8 responses and likely underestimated virus-specific expansions, missing private and CD4 specificities.

The library was produced with 5' RACE. For sequencing, a NextSeq 500 was employed. Unique molecular identifiers were attached to individual cDNA molecules in the TCR library protocol so that sequencing error and PCR bias could be corrected. Both TCR alpha and beta chains were sequenced, and tight co-correlation was observed between alpha and beta sequence abundances in each sample. As for the original processing: V gene, J gene and CDR3 annotation of TCR sequences was performed with Decombinator V4. TCRs were defined as expanded if a significant change between any two time points was detected under a Poisson model with p below 0.0001. TCR abundances were normalised to the total number of TCRs sequenced per sample and were expressed as counts per million. MAIT TCRs were defined by TRAV1-2 paired with TRAJ12, TRAJ20 or TRAJ33, and iNKT TCRs by TRAV10 paired with TRAJ18. VDJdb, accessed 1 November 2021, was searched for CMV, EBV and SARS-CoV-2 annotated TCRs, excluding TCRs annotated for multiple antigens. TCRdb itself trimmed the public reads at Q25 with fastp, ran MiXCR and retained productive beta chains. Rows with one shared CDR3 protein collapse into an entry with the most common genes and DNA. The V and J calls reflect TCRdb's pipeline rather than the authors' work. This sample gives about 64,000 distinct CDR3 sequences in total; around 4.7% of them show up just once. Approximately 4.9% of the sample is taken by the ten largest.

This clonotype was picked up a small number of times. The target of this receptor is not known. No base-level quality is on record; no much larger clone is a single base apart. The TCR originated in an adult who was a healthcare worker with PCR-confirmed SARS-CoV-2 infection or an uninfected control (not recorded which). Sequenced: whole blood. The V and J segments used are TRBV6-2 or TRBV6-3 and TRBJ2-2; 11 bases in between match TRBD2. The encoded CDR3 is CASSYSAYSGRDNTGELFF. The nucleotides are TGTGCCAGCAGTTACTCCGCCTATAGCGGGAGGGATAACACCGGGGAGCTGTTTTTT.